The 23 T cell receptor beta chains below come from one sample, sequenced in a study of cytomegalovirus exposure and HLA in healthy donors. With 60 Vbeta and 13 Jbeta primers, the PCR was carried out. The method was immunoSEQ multiplex PCR; TCRdb's version includes in-frame clones alone and lacks a portion of them. The sample records about 120,000 clones, under 85% being singletons. The sequencing sample was made of PBMCs. The receptors come from a man younger than 35 in good health and CMV-seropositive.

V usage is TRBV9 and J usage is TRBJ2-1, with 10 bases matching TRBD2. Looked up from germline, CDR1 is SGDLS and CDR2 is YYNGEE. CDR3 length: 16 amino acids. V was clipped by 0 bases and J by 2 bases; unmatched bases: 2. The CDR3 here is CASSVGGTSAYNEQFF. Here the CDR3 DNA reads TGTGCCAGCAGCGTAGGGGGGACTAGCGCCTACAATGAGCAGTTCTTC.

The chain carries TRBV30 and TRBJ2-4; TRBD2 aligns across 11 bases. Losses at the gene ends were 5 bases for V and 2 bases for J; bases not matched to a gene: 11. In germline, CDR1 is GTSNPN, CDR2 SVGIG (reference sequence). The CDR3 sequence is 17 residues long. In DNA form, the CDR3 reads TGTGCCTGGTGTCCTTCGACTAGCGGGACTTCCAAAAACATTCAGTACTTC. This encodes CAWCPSTSGTSKNIQYF. Full variable domain (remainder filled in from reference TRBV30 and TRBJ2-4): SQTIHQWPATLVQPVGSPLSLECTVEGTSNPNLYWYRQAAGRGLQLLFYSVGIGQISSEVPQNLSASRPQDRQFILSSKKLLLSDSGFYLCAWCPSTSGTSKNIQYFGAGTRLSVL.

A word on this clone: Germline and junction disagree at one end, which may indicate a read error. The V and J genes are TRBV29-1 and TRBJ2-7; 7 nucleotides align to TRBD2. The germline V gene encodes CDR1 SQVTM and CDR2 ANQGSEA. The CDR3 loop spans 11 amino acids. In DNA, the CDR3 is TGCAGCGTTGGAGCGGGGTACGAGCAGTGCTTC. Protein product: CSVGAGYEQCF.

The gene calls are TRBV9 and TRBJ1-2; D gene uncertain. Germline V lookup: CDR1 SGDLS, CDR2 YYNGEE. The CDR3 length is 11 residues. Trimming took off 4 bases at V and 7 bases at J, with 8 bases between the two ends. This CDR3 is CASSSSSGYTF. As DNA, the CDR3 is TGTGCCAGCAGCTCCTCGAGTGGCTACACCTTC.

V and J are TRBV27 and TRBJ1-4; TRBD1 is a possible D gene (5 bases). V gave up 5 bases and J gave up 3 bases, with 10 bases separating them. The CDR3 consists of 14 residues. Germline lookup yields CDR1 MNHEY and CDR2 SMNVEV (reference sequence). The CDR3 DNA sequence: TGTGCCAGCAGTCCCGGACAAGCTAATGAAAAACTGTTTTTT. It encodes CASSPGQANEKLFF.

This clone was found a few times. The V call is TRBV19, the J call TRBJ1-5; 7 bases line up with TRBD1. Germline assignment: CDR1 LNHDA and CDR2 SQIVND (reference sequence). The CDR3 is 14 residues long. With V trimmed by 3 bases and J by 2 bases, 1 base remained unmatched. The CDR3 DNA follows: TGTGCCAGTAGTATTGGACAGGGCAATCAGCCCCAGCATTTT. This translates into CASSIGQGNQPQHF.

The sample holds one count of this clone. The chain is built from TRBV2 and TRBJ1-3, with 8 bases fitting TRBD1. Germline V gives CDR1 SNHLY, CDR2 FYNNEI. CDR3 length: 17 residues. V dropped 0 bases and J dropped 0; count of bases not matched to a gene: 4. CDR3 protein: CASSEADREDSGNTIYF. As DNA, the CDR3 is TGTGCCAGCAGTGAAGCGGACAGGGAAGACTCTGGAAACACCATATATTTT.

V usage is TRBV2 and J usage is TRBJ2-1, with 7 positions matching TRBD1. The germline CDR1 and CDR2 sequences are SNHLY and FYNNEI. The V and J ends lost 7 bases and 6 bases, in that order; junction bases with no gene match: 6. This CDR3 has 13 amino acids. CDR3 DNA sequence: TGTGCCAGCAAACTGACAGGGAGCAATGAGCAGTTCTTC. Translation gives CASKLTGSNEQFF.

The chain recombines TRBV29-1 with TRBJ2-7; 9 nucleotides line up with TRBD1. Germline-derived CDR1 and CDR2 are SQVTM and ANQGSEA. V lost 4 bases and J lost 5; bases outside the gene matches: 6. CDR3 size: 13 residues. The CDR3 region has the DNA TGCAGCGTTGCCCCGGGACAGGGTAACGAGCAGTACTTC. This sequence encodes CSVAPGQGNEQYF.

CDR3 loop: CASEFSGGQDTEAFF. The CDR3 coding sequence is TGTGCTAGTGAATTTAGCGGGGGGCAGGACACTGAAGCTTTCTTT. The V call is TRBV12-5, the J call TRBJ1-1, with D maybe TRBD1 (6 bases). CDR1 is LGHNT, CDR2 FRNRAP, per germline. V lost 7 bases, J lost 3 bases, and 18 bases lay in between. This CDR3 spans 15 amino acids.

The chain uses TRBV5-1 and TRBJ1-5, with 7 bases aligning to TRBD1. J lost 0 bases, V lost 3 bases, and 3 bases had no gene match. Germline values: CDR1 SGHRS, CDR2 YFSETQ. The CDR3 is made up of 15 amino acids. The CDR3 coding sequence is TGCGCCAGCAGCTGGACAGGACTTAGCAATCAGCCCCAGCATTTT. Protein sequence: CASSWTGLSNQPQHF. The variable domain in full, completed from reference TRBV5-1 and TRBJ1-5, reads KAGVTQTPRYLIKTRGQQVTLSCSPISGHRSVSWYQQTPGQGLQFLFEYFSETQRNKGNFPGRFSGRQFSNSRSEMNVSTLELGDSALYLCASSWTGLSNQPQHFGDGTRLSIL.

This clone was observed a handful of times. This chain joins TRBV4-1 and TRBJ2-1; 9 bases fit TRBD2. With V trimmed by 0 bases and J by 8 bases, 11 bases remained unmatched. This CDR3 spans 17 amino acids. The germline gives CDR1 MGHRA, CDR2 YSYEKL. Here the CDR3 reads CASSQEGMRGGLDEQFF. The CDR3 coding sequence is TGCGCCAGCAGCCAAGAAGGGATGCGGGGGGGCCTGGATGAGCAGTTCTTC.

This clone has only one observation. This chain links TRBV9 with TRBJ1-2, with 11 positions matching TRBD1. Germline assignment: CDR1 SGDLS and CDR2 YYNGEE. This CDR3 is built from 15 residues. The V segment lost 1 base and the J segment 6 bases; nucleotides outside the gene matches: 5. The CDR3 DNA sequence: TGTGCCAGCAGCGTAACAGGACAGGGGGCACATGGCTACACCTTC. It codes for CASSVTGQGAHGYTF. Full variable domain (remainder filled in from reference TRBV9 and TRBJ1-2): DSGVTQTPKHLITATGQRVTLRCSPRSGDLSVYWYQQSLDQGLQFLIQYYNGEERAKGNILERFSAQQFPDLHSELNLSSLELGDSALYFCASSVTGQGAHGYTFGSGTRLTVV.

V usage is TRBV7-6 and J usage is TRBJ2-1; 7 positions agree with TRBD2. V was clipped by 2 bases and J by 8 bases; unmatched bases: 9. Germline V gene data show CDR1 as SGHVS and CDR2 as FNYEAQ. The CDR3 totals 15 residues. CDR3 DNA: TGTGCCAGCAGCTTATCGAGCGGGAAGAGGGATGAGCAGTTCTTC. Its translation: CASSLSSGKRDEQFF. Drawing the rest from reference TRBV7-6 and TRBJ2-1, the complete variable domain is GAGVSQSPRYKVTKRGQDVALRCDPISGHVSLYWYRQALGQGPEFLTYFNYEAQQDKSGLPNDRFSAERPEGSISTLTIQRTEQRDSAMYRCASSLSSGKRDEQFFGPGTRLTVL.

This sequence joins TRBV5-1 and TRBJ2-7; 9 bases fit TRBD1. Germline lookup yields CDR1 SGHRS and CDR2 YFSETQ. The V segment lost 6 bases and the J segment 2 bases; nucleotides outside the gene matches: 6. The CDR3 consists of 14 residues. CDR3 loop: CASKPGQGTYEQYF. CDR3 nucleotides: TGCGCCAGCAAACCAGGACAGGGGACCTACGAGCAGTACTTC. Full variable domain (outside the CDR3, taken from reference TRBV5-1 and TRBJ2-7): KAGVTQTPRYLIKTRGQQVTLSCSPISGHRSVSWYQQTPGQGLQFLFEYFSETQRNKGNFPGRFSGRQFSNSRSEMNVSTLELGDSALYLCASKPGQGTYEQYFGPGTRLTVT.

This rearrangement joins TRBV5-4 to TRBJ2-7; D perhaps matches TRBD1 (5 bases). The CDR3 is 14 amino acids. Trimming removed 4 bases at V and 8 bases at J, with 19 bases between. Germline lookup yields CDR1 SGHNT and CDR2 YYREEE (reference sequence). CDR3: CASSPQTQPGKQYF. The CDR3 DNA follows: TGTGCCAGCAGCCCACAGACCCAACCAGGGAAGCAGTACTTC.

The chain combines TRBV28 with TRBJ1-1; 8 positions match TRBD1. The V and J ends lost 7 bases and 4 bases, in that order; junction bases with no gene match: 8. Germline CDR1 and CDR2: MDHEN and SYDVKM. The CDR3 spans 14 residues. The CDR3, as DNA: TGTGCCAGCAACAGCCCAGGGGGCTCCACTGAAGCTTTCTTT. Protein product: CASNSPGGSTEAFF.

The chain carries TRBV6-5 and TRBJ2-3; D remains ambiguous. The length of the CDR3 is 14 residues. The ends were cut back, 1 base at V and 4 bases at J, with 9 bases in the middle. Germline-derived CDR1 and CDR2 are MNHEY and SVGAGI. CDR3: CASSYLQQADTQYF. The CDR3 DNA sequence: TGTGCCAGCAGTTACTTACAGCAGGCAGATACGCAGTATTTT.

The gene calls are TRBV27 and TRBJ1-5; TRBD1 matches 8 bases. J lost 2 bases, V lost 2 bases, and 2 bases had no gene match. Per the germline V gene, CDR1 is MNHEY and CDR2 is SMNVEV (reference sequence). The CDR3 sequence is 15 residues long. Here the CDR3 reads CASSLGQGGNQPQHF. CDR3 DNA sequence: TGTGCCAGCAGTTTAGGACAGGGCGGCAATCAGCCCCAGCATTTT.

The genes are TRBV15 and TRBJ2-7, with 8 bases matching TRBD2. The V gene end was trimmed by 3 bases and the J gene end by 3 bases; junction bases not matched to a gene: 7. Germline V gene data show CDR1 as LNHNV and CDR2 as YYDKDF (reference sequence). The CDR3 is made up of 15 amino acids. The CDR3: CATSRGPGLVYEQYF. CDR3 sequence (DNA): TGTGCCACCAGCAGGGGACCGGGACTAGTCTACGAGCAGTACTTC.

This rearrangement joins TRBV5-1 to TRBJ2-1; 10 nucleotides match TRBD2. The CDR3 extends over 15 amino acids. V shed 5 bases, J shed 7 bases, and the junction held 9 bases outside the gene matches. The germline gives CDR1 SGHRS, CDR2 YFSETQ. The DNA of the CDR3 is TGCGCCAGCAGGGCTTCCGGGACTAGCGTTAATGAGCAGTTCTTC. Its translation: CASRASGTSVNEQFF.

This rearrangement joins TRBV6-1 to TRBJ1-1; no clear D. The CDR3 has 14 amino acids. Germline lookup yields CDR1 MNHNS and CDR2 SASEGT. Trimming left V 4 bases short and J 1 base short, with 10 bases between. CDR3 nucleotides: TGTGCCAGCAGTGTTTCTAGCCCGAACACTGAAGCTTTCTTT. Translation gives CASSVSSPNTEAFF.

Written as DNA, the CDR3 is TGTGCCAGTAGTATTCCTGGACTTCCTTACGAGCAGTACTTC. Protein sequence: CASSIPGLPYEQYF. The J gene is TRBJ2-7, the V gene TRBV19; D may be TRBD2 (5 bases). V lost 3 bases, J lost 4 bases, and 13 bases lay in between. The CDR3 runs 14 residues. Germline assignment: CDR1 LNHDA and CDR2 SQIVND (reference sequence). Using reference TRBV19 and TRBJ2-7 for the parts outside the CDR3, the full variable domain is DGGITQSPKYLFRKEGQNVTLSCEQNLNHDAMYWYRQDPGQGLRLIYYSQIVNDFQKGDIAEGYSVSREKKESFPLTVTSAQKNPTAFYLCASSIPGLPYEQYFGPGTRLTVT.